This T cell receptor (beta chain) was found in a study of shared T cell receptors in the human thymus. There are 16 residues in the CDR3. Germline V lookup: CDR1 SEHNR, CDR2 FQNEAQ (reference sequence). The ends were cut back, 2 bases at V and 4 bases at J, with 16 bases in the middle. The table came from immunoSEQ multiplex PCR; TCRdb's copy has only in-frame clones and leaves some out. The sample shows roughly 700,000 clones, roughly 90% of them seen only once. These data were likewise used in another study, on human thymus T cells.

The chain joins TRBV7-9 to TRBJ2-3; D possibly corresponds to TRBD2 (5 bases). This clonotype originated in a boy under three years old with a congenital heart defect. Sequencing was performed on thymocytes. In DNA form, the CDR3 reads TGTGCCAGCAGCTTAATCACTAGAAGGAGGTCAGATACGCAGTATTTT. Amino acid sequence: CASSLITRRRSDTQYF.